These T cell receptor beta chains were read from a single sample in a study of blood T cells in healthy people across ages. TCRdb independently ran MiXCR on the 5' RACE reads; one entry per CDR3 protein. The sample lists 1.5 million to 1.9 million distinct CDR3 sequences; approximately 39% were seen once. The sample taken for sequencing was blood. These TCRs come from a young woman in good health. Both conserved end residues are part of each CDR3. The order of the fields is J gene, D gene, clone size, V gene, CDR3 DNA, CDR3 protein. D genes are given only for firm matches. The listing skips clone size in some rows; elsewhere it reads once, few, many or a size class.

TRBJ1-2,TRBD1,-,TRBV14,TGTGCCAGCAGCCAAGTGGAGGGACAGGGGTATGGCTACACCTTC,CASSQVEGQGYGYTF
TRBJ2-7,TRBD2,-,TRBV9,TGTGCCAGCAGCCCATATAGCGGGAGAGGCGGCGAGCAGTACTTC,CASSPYSGRGGEQYF
TRBJ1-1,-,-,TRBV10-3,TGTGCCATCAGCCCCGACGGAAAGAACACTGAAGCTTTCTTT,CAISPDGKNTEAFF
TRBJ2-3,TRBD2,few,TRBV7-8,TGTGCCAGCAGCCAAGGGACTAGCGGGAGGTACACAGATACGCAGTATTTT,CASSQGTSGRYTDTQYF
TRBJ1-4,-,few,TRBV5-1,TGCGCCAGCAGCTTGCCAGAGGATGAAAAACTGTTTTTT,CASSLPEDEKLFF
TRBJ2-1,-,-,TRBV9,TGTGCCAGCAGCTCCAGCTGGGCAGAGCGGTTCTTC,CASSSSWAERFF
TRBJ2-5,-,-,TRBV7-3,TGTGCCAGCAGCTCTGAGTTTGGGGAGACCCAGTACTTC,CASSSEFGETQYF
TRBJ1-4,-,-,TRBV29-1,TGCAGCGTTGAGGTCAGGGGCGGTGAAAAACTGTTTTTT,CSVEVRGGEKLFF
TRBJ2-6,-,-,TRBV11-2,TGTGCCAGCAGCGCCGGAGACAACGTCCTGACTTTC,CASSAGDNVLTF
TRBJ1-2,TRBD1,-,TRBV5-5,TGTGCCAGCAGCTTGGACGGGACAGGGGTCTATGGCTACACCTTC,CASSLDGTGVYGYTF
TRBJ2-7,TRBD1,-,TRBV7-3,TGTGCCAGCAGCTTAACGGGGGACAGGGGGGTCTACAATGAGCAGTACTTC,CASSLTGDRGVYNEQYF
TRBJ2-7,TRBD2,-,TRBV4-1,TGCGCCAGTAGTGGGACTATTCTAACCTACGAGCAGTACTTC,CASSGTILTYEQYF
TRBJ1-3,-,-,TRBV7-2,TGTGCCAGCAGCTTAACCAGGGCTGGAAACACCATATATTTT,CASSLTRAGNTIYF
TRBJ2-1,-,-,TRBV20-1,TGCAGTGCCAATACGAGAGCGGAATTATACAATGAGCAGTTCTTC,CSANTRAELYNEQFF